These 6 T cell receptor beta chains were sequenced from one sample in a study of blood T cells in healthy people across ages. The second PCR ran about 6 to 12 cycles with a sample-barcoded 5' primer and J-beta primers. Each CDR3 protein is one row after TCRdb ran MiXCR on the 5' RACE reads. This sample has about 1.4 million distinct CDR3 sequences, with 59% found just once. Sequencing input: blood. The source is a man between 18 and 29 years old in good health.

The chain employs TRBV27 and TRBJ2-1, with 15 bases that match TRBD2. This CDR3 has 19 residues. J was trimmed by 9 bases and V by 6 bases; bases with no gene match: 18. Germline loops: CDR1 MNHEY, CDR2 SMNVEV (reference sequence). CDR3: CASRQAGLAGGSSLFEQFF. The CDR3 DNA is TGTGCCAGCAGGCAAGCGGGACTAGCGGGGGGAAGTTCGCTGTTTGAGCAGTTCTTC.

The CDR3 sequence: CSARIPGGGEQYF. DNA for the CDR3: TGCAGTGCTAGGATTCCAGGGGGAGGCGAGCAGTACTTC. The chain joins TRBV20-1 to TRBJ2-7, with a tentative D call TRBD1 (7 bases). This CDR3 is 13 amino acids long. CDR1 and CDR2 from the germline V gene are DFQATT and SNEGSKA (reference sequence). Deletions cut 3 bases from V and 6 bases from J, with 15 bases between.

This chain connects TRBV6-6 to TRBJ1-5; weak D call: TRBD1 (6 bases). V was pared by 5 bases and J by 3 bases, with 14 bases between. Germline V gives CDR1 MNHNY, CDR2 SVGAGI (reference sequence). CDR3 length: 15 residues. The CDR3 region has the DNA TGTGCCAGCAGTACCCCGGACAGACTCAATCAGCCCCAGCATTTT. Amino acids: CASSTPDRLNQPQHF.

The V gene is TRBV27, the J gene TRBJ2-7; D might be TRBD1 (6 bases). Trimming left V 4 bases short and J 3 bases short, with 13 bases between. CDR1 MNHEY and CDR2 SMNVEV come from the germline V gene (reference sequence). The CDR3 has 14 amino acids. DNA for the CDR3: TGTGCCAGCAGTTCTTGGGACATCTTCTACGAGCAGTACTTC. It specifies CASSSWDIFYEQYF.

The chain joins TRBV5-1 to TRBJ1-2, with D unclear. In germline, CDR1 is SGHRS, CDR2 YFSETQ. This CDR3 region has 15 residues. Trimming shortened V by 7 bases and J by 1 base, and 17 bases separated the two germline ends. The CDR3 protein is CASFFPQTSNYGYTF. In DNA form, the CDR3 reads TGCGCCAGCTTTTTTCCTCAGACAAGTAACTATGGCTACACCTTC.

This clonotype has only a few counts. The chain carries TRBV6-6 and TRBJ2-7; a weak D match, TRBD2 (5 bases). The CDR3 has 14 amino acids. V lost 2 bases to trimming and J lost 1 base, with 9 bases between them. The germline CDR1 and CDR2 sequences are MNHNY and SVGAGI (reference sequence). CDR3 nucleotides: TGTGCCAGCAGTTACAACGGGGTTTCCTACGAGCAGTACTTC. Its translation: CASSYNGVSYEQYF.